Sequencing of this TCR beta chain was carried out in a study of blood T cells in healthy people across ages. Findings and limits, study-wide: Getting older went along with TCR beta diversity per million T cells dropping roughly linearly.

A second PCR, run for about 6 to 11 cycles, used a sample-barcoded 5' primer plus a J-beta primer mix. Each TCR beta cDNA got a 12-nucleotide random molecular identifier. One entry per CDR3 protein, called by TCRdb with MiXCR from the 5' RACE reads. Of 600,000 to 850,000 distinct CDR3 sequences listed, roughly 25% are singletons. This clonotype occurred a few times. Its antigen is still unknown. V lost 1 base, J lost 5 bases, and 21 bases lay in between. The CDR3 is made up of 17 amino acids. Germline loops: CDR1 MNHEY, CDR2 SVGAGI. Another study also made use of these data, one on T cells of mothers and their children. That paper states: Samples were provided by three healthy Caucasian mothers and their six children.

This TCR was sampled from a boy younger than 18 in good health. Sequences were obtained from blood. This sequence joins TRBV6-5 and TRBJ2-7, with D maybe TRBD1 (5 bases). CDR3 protein: CASSYLGLGAKDDEQYF. Written as DNA, the CDR3 is TGTGCCAGCAGTTACTTGGGGTTAGGGGCGAAGGACGACGAGCAGTACTTC.